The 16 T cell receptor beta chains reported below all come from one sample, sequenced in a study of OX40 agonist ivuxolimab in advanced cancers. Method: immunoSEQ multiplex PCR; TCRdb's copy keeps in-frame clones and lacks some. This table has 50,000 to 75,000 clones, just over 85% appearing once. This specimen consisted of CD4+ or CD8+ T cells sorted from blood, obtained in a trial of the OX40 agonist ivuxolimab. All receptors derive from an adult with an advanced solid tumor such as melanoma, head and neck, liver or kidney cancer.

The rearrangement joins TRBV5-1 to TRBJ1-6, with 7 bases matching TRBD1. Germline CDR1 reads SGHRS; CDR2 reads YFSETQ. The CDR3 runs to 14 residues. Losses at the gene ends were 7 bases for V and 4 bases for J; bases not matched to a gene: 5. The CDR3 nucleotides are TGCGCCAGCCAGGCAGGGGGTTATAATTCACCCCTCCACTTT. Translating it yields CASQAGGYNSPLHF.

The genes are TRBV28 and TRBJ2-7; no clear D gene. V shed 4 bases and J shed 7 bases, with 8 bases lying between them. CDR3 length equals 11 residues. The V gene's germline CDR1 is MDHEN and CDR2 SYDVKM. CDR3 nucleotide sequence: TGTGCCAGCAGTTCACCACGTGAGCAGTACTTC. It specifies CASSSPREQYF. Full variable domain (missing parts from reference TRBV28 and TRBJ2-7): DVKVTQSSRYLVKRTGEKVFLECVQDMDHENMFWYRQDPGLGLRLIYFSYDVKMKEKGDIPEGYSVSREKKERFSLILESASTNQTSMYLCASSSPREQYFGPGTRLTVT.

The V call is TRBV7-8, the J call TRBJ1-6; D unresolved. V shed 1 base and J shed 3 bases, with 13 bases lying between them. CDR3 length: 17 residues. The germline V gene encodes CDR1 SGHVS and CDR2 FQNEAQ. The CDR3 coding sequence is TGTGCCAGCAGCTTAGAGGGCGCGCGTGTCTATAATTCACCCCTCCACTTT. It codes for CASSLEGARVYNSPLHF.

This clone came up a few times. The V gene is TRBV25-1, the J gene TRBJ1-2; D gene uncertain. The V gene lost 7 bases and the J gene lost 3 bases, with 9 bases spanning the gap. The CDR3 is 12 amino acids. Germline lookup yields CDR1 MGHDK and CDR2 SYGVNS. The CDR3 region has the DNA TGTGCCAGCAAAGGAGGGTACTATGGCTACACCTTC. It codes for CASKGGYYGYTF.

CDR3 protein: CASSIETGETDQFF. DNA for the CDR3: TGTGCCAGTAGTATAGAGACAGGGGAGACAGATCAGTTCTTC. The J gene is TRBJ2-1, the V gene TRBV19, with TRBD1 identical over 8 bases. The V segment lost 0 bases and the J segment 13 bases; nucleotides outside the gene matches: 8. CDR1 is LNHDA, CDR2 SQIVND, per germline (reference sequence). This CDR3 is built from 14 residues.

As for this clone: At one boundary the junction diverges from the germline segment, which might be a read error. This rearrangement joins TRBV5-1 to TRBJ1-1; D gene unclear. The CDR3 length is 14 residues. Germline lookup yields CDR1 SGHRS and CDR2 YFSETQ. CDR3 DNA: TGTGCCAGCAGCTTTAGGACCGGATACACTGAAGCTTTCTTT. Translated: CASSFRTGYTEAFF. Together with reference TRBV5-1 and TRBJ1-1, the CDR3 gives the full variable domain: KAGVTQTPRYLIKTRGQQVTLSCSPISGHRSVSWYQQTPGQGLQFLFEYFSETQRNKGNFPGRFSGRQFSNSRSEMNVSTLELGDSALYLCASSFRTGYTEAFFGQGTRLTVV.

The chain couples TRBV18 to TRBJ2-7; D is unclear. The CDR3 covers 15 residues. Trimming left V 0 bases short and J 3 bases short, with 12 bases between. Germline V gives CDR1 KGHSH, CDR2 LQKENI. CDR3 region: CASSPPGPGHYEQYF. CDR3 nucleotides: TGTGCCAGCTCACCACCCGGTCCGGGCCACTACGAGCAGTACTTC.

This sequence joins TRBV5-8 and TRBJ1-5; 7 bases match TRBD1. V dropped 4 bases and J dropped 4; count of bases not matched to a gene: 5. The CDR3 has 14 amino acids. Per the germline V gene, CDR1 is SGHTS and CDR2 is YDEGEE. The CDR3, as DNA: TGTGCCAGCAGCCGGACAGGATTAAATCAGCCCCAGCATTTT. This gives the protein CASSRTGLNQPQHF.

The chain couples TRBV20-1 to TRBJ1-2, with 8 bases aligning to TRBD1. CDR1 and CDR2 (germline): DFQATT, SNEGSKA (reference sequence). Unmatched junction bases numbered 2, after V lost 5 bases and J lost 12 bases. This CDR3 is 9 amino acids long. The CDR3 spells CSAGRGHTF. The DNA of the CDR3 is TGCAGTGCTGGCAGGGGGCACACCTTC.

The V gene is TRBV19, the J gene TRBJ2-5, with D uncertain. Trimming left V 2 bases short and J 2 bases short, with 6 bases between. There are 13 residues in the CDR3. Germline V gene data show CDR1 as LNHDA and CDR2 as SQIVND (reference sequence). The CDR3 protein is CASSISRQETQYF. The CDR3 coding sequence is TGTGCCAGTAGTATAAGTCGGCAAGAGACCCAGTACTTC.

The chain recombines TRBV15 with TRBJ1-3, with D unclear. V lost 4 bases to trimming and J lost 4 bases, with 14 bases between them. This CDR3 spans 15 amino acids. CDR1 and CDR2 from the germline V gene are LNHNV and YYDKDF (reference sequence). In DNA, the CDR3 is TGTGCCACCAGCACCTTCCCCTTGGGGGGAAACACCATATATTTT. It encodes CATSTFPLGGNTIYF. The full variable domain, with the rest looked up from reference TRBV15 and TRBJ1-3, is DAMVIQNPRYQVTQFGKPVTLSCSQTLNHNVMYWYQQKSSQAPKLLFHYYDKDFNNEADTPDNFQSRRPNTSFCFLDIRSPGLGDTAMYLCATSTFPLGGNTIYFGEGSWLTVV.

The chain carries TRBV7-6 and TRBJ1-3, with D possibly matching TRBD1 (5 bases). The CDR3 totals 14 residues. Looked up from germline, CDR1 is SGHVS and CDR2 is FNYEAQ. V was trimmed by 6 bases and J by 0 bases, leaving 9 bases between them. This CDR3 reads CASRPGGSGNTIYF. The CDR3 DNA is TGTGCCAGCAGACCCGGGGGCTCTGGAAACACCATATATTTT. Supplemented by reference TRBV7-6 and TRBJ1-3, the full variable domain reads GAGVSQSPRYKVTKRGQDVALRCDPISGHVSLYWYRQALGQGPEFLTYFNYEAQQDKSGLPNDRFSAERPEGSISTLTIQRTEQRDSAMYRCASRPGGSGNTIYFGEGSWLTVV.

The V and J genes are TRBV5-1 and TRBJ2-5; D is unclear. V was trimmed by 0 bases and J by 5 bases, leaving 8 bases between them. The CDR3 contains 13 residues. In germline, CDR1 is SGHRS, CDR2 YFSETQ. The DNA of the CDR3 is TGCGCCAGCAGCTTGGAGGCCGCGGAGACCCAGTACTTC. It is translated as CASSLEAAETQYF.

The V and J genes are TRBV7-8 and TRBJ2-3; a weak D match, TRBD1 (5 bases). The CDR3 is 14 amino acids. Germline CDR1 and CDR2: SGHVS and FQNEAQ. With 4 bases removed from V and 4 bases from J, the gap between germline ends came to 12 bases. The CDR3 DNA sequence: TGTGCCAGCAGCTACCGACAGCTTTCAGATACGCAGTATTTT. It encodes CASSYRQLSDTQYF.

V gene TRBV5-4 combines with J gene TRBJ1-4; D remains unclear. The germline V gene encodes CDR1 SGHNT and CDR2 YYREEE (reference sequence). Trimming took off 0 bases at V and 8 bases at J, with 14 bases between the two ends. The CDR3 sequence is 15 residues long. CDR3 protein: CASSLVPGRQEKLFF. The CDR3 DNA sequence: TGTGCCAGCAGCTTGGTTCCGGGGAGGCAGGAAAAACTGTTTTTT.

CDR3 sequence (DNA): TGTGCCAGCACCCTAGCGGATGAAGAGACCCAGTACTTC. It is translated as CASTLADEETQYF. The chain couples TRBV11-3 to TRBJ2-5, with 7 bases that match TRBD2. Trimming cost V 7 bases and J 3 bases; bases outside gene matches: 5. The CDR3 is 13 residues long. Per germline, CDR1 SGHNT and CDR2 YENEEA.